The 18 T cell receptor beta chains below were found in one sample sequenced in a study of blood T cells in healthy people across ages. Alongside a J-beta primer mix, a sample-barcoded 5' primer served in a second PCR lasting roughly 7 to 11 cycles. TCRdb reprocessed the 5' RACE reads with MiXCR, giving one entry per CDR3 protein. The sample records around 870,000 distinct CDR3 sequences, 25% to 30% being singletons. The source material was blood. These receptors were taken from a woman at least 80 years old in good health.

This chain connects TRBV12-3 or TRBV12-4 to TRBJ1-5; TRBD1 might be the D (5 bases). Trimming took off 7 bases at V and 3 bases at J, with 16 bases between the two ends. There are 15 residues in the CDR3. CDR3 residues: CASNPPGPNNQPQHF. The CDR3 DNA is TGTGCCAGCAATCCTCCGGGACCCAACAATCAGCCCCAGCATTTT.

The rearrangement joins TRBV29-1 to TRBJ2-5; D gene unclear. Germline V lookup: CDR1 SQVTM, CDR2 ANQGSEA. V shed 7 bases and J shed 1 base, with 10 bases lying between them. This CDR3 region has 12 residues. CDR3 sequence (DNA): TGCAGCGCAAAGACAAGCCAAGAGACCCAGTACTTC. Amino acids: CSAKTSQETQYF. Variable domain in full (rest from reference TRBV29-1 and TRBJ2-5): SAVISQKPSRDICQRGTSLTIQCQVDSQVTMMFWYRQQPGQSLTLIATANQGSEATYESGFVIDKFPISRPNLTFSTLTVSNMSPEDSSIYLCSAKTSQETQYFGPGTRLLVL.

Note on this clonotype: A much larger clone is a single base away; this may be a read error. V and J are TRBV7-2 and TRBJ2-1; 15 bases are a match to TRBD2. The last part of the DNA fits TRBJ2-7 better; the J call may be wrong. Germline lookup yields CDR1 SGHTA and CDR2 FQGNSA. The CDR3 sequence is 16 residues long. In DNA, the CDR3 is TGTGCCAGCAGCAAGAGGACTAGCGGGGGGGCCAATGAGCAGTACTTC. Its translation is CASSKRTSGGANEQYF.

In this sample, this clonotype turned up many times. The chain joins TRBV6-2 or TRBV6-3 to TRBJ1-2; D remains unclear. The V gene's germline CDR1 is MNHEY and CDR2 SVGEGT. CDR3 size: 11 residues. V shed 10 bases and J shed 4 bases, with 10 bases lying between them. CDR3 bases: TGTGCCACCACCCCCGGCTATGGCTACACCTTC. This translates into CATTPGYGYTF.

Ten or more counts support this clonotype. This sequence joins TRBV7-7 and TRBJ2-3, with 9 bases aligning to TRBD2. The CDR3 sequence is 17 residues long. Germline CDR1 and CDR2: SSHAT and FNYEAQ (reference sequence). Losses at the gene ends were 5 bases for V and 2 bases for J; bases not matched to a gene: 11. The CDR3 sequence: CASSPDSGGLNTDTQYF. The CDR3 DNA reads TGTGCCAGCAGCCCTGATAGCGGGGGCCTTAACACAGATACGCAGTATTTT.

This clonotype has ten or more counts. The chain is built from TRBV12-3 or TRBV12-4 and TRBJ2-7; possibly TRBD1 or TRBD2 for D (7 bases each). Deletions cut 6 bases from V and 2 bases from J, with 14 bases between. The CDR3 has 14 residues. The CDR3 bases are TGTGCCAGCAGCCAGGGGGGGGCCACCTACGAGCAGTACTTC. Translated: CASSQGGATYEQYF.

This clonotype was seen at least ten times. The rearrangement uses TRBV6-5 and TRBJ2-7; D ambiguous. The CDR3 totals 15 residues. V dropped 0 bases and J dropped 0 bases, with 9 bases sitting between them. CDR1 is MNHEY, CDR2 SVGAGI, per germline. The CDR3: CASSYSNQASYEQYF. CDR3 nucleotide sequence: TGTGCCAGCAGTTACTCGAACCAGGCCTCCTACGAGCAGTACTTC.

This clonotype was seen many times. The chain carries TRBV11-2 and TRBJ1-1; D may be TRBD1 (5 bases). From germline, CDR1 is SGHAT and CDR2 FQNNGV. The length of the CDR3 is 14 residues. Deletions cut 4 bases from V and 4 bases from J, with 13 bases between. DNA for the CDR3: TGTGCCAGCAGCTCCCGACCCGGGGCCACTGAAGCTTTCTTT. It is translated as CASSSRPGATEAFF.

This clonotype was detected many times. This chain joins TRBV5-1 and TRBJ2-1; D possibly corresponds to TRBD1 (5 bases). CDR1 and CDR2 from the germline V gene are SGHRS and YFSETQ. Trimming left V 1 base short and J 3 bases short, with 17 bases between. This CDR3 is 17 amino acids long. The CDR3 DNA follows: TGCGCCAGCAGCTTGACAGGAACCAGGACACTCTACAATGAGCAGTTCTTC. Translating gives CASSLTGTRTLYNEQFF.

This clonotype showed up just a few times. Given a much more abundant clone one base away, this may be a read error. The chain has TRBV20-1 and TRBJ2-1; 10 bases match TRBD2. The J call is in doubt because the DNA end fits TRBJ2-7 better. Germline V gives CDR1 DFQATT, CDR2 SNEGSKA (reference sequence). The CDR3 extends over 15 amino acids. The CDR3 DNA follows: TGCAGTGCTTCTAGCGGGGGTGACTCCTACAATGAGCAGTACTTC. Translated, it gives CSASSGGDSYNEQYF.

The gene calls are TRBV28 and TRBJ2-3; D perhaps matches TRBD2 (5 bases). The CDR3 length is 15 residues. Looked up from germline, CDR1 is MDHEN and CDR2 is SYDVKM. The V end lost 3 bases, the J end lost 2 bases, and 12 bases lay between the germline ends. The CDR3 region is CASSFPGSPTDTQYF. The CDR3 nucleotides are TGTGCCAGCAGTTTCCCGGGGTCCCCCACAGATACGCAGTATTTT.

The chain employs TRBV6-1 and TRBJ2-3, with 9 bases aligning to TRBD2. The CDR3 spans 16 residues. The germline gives CDR1 MNHNS, CDR2 SASEGT. The J segment lost 1 base and the V segment lost 6 bases, leaving 8 bases of the junction unmatched. CDR3 coding DNA: TGTGCCAGCAGGGGGGGACTAGCAATAGGCACAGATACGCAGTATTTT. Amino acids: CASRGGLAIGTDTQYF.

This clonotype was recorded a few times. V gene TRBV7-2 combines with J gene TRBJ2-7; D is unresolved. V was clipped by 4 bases and J by 6 bases, with 13 bases between them. This CDR3 is built from 13 residues. From germline, CDR1 is SGHTA and CDR2 FQGNSA. The CDR3 region has the DNA TGTGCCAGCAGCTCCCGGGCAGACGGCGAGCAGTACTTC. Protein sequence: CASSSRADGEQYF. Supplemented by reference TRBV7-2 and TRBJ2-7, the full variable domain reads GAGVSQSPSNKVTEKGKDVELRCDPISGHTALYWYRQSLGQGLEFLIYFQGNSAPDKSGLPSDRFSAERTGGSVSTLTIQRTQQEDSAVYLCASSSRADGEQYFGPGTRLTVT.

The chain uses TRBV12-3 or TRBV12-4 and TRBJ1-2, with 10 bases that match TRBD1. V lost 3 bases, J lost 8 bases, and 6 bases stayed unmatched. The CDR3 is made up of 14 amino acids. The CDR3 region is CASSLGTGVNGYTF. For the CDR3, the DNA is TGTGCCAGCAGTTTGGGGACAGGGGTTAACGGCTACACCTTC.

This clonotype was recorded at least ten times. This rearrangement joins TRBV6-2 or TRBV6-3 to TRBJ1-2; D is unresolved. The germline gives CDR1 MNHEY, CDR2 SVGEGT. V was clipped by 5 bases and J by 4 bases, with 17 bases between them. The CDR3 covers 15 residues. CDR3 in DNA: TGTGCCAGCAGTCCCTCAGGCAGGACCTCCTATGGCTACACCTTC. This codes for CASSPSGRTSYGYTF.

V and J are TRBV20-1 and TRBJ1-4, with D maybe TRBD1 (5 bases). V lost 5 bases, J lost 0 bases, and 19 bases lay in between. The germline V gene has CDR1 DFQATT and CDR2 SNEGSKA (reference sequence). The CDR3 is made up of 17 amino acids. CDR3 residues: CSASRFGAVSTNEKLFF. In DNA, the CDR3 is TGCAGTGCTTCCCGCTTTGGGGCGGTGTCAACTAATGAAAAACTGTTTTTT.

This clonotype was found a few times. Since a much larger clone is just one base distant, this may be a read error. The chain carries TRBV7-2 and TRBJ2-5; 12 nucleotides agree with TRBD1. V was pared by 5 bases and J by 5 bases, with 6 bases of the junction left unmatched. CDR3 length: 15 amino acids. CDR1 and CDR2 (germline): SGHTA, FQGNSA. Here the CDR3 reads CASSPGTGGCETQYF. The CDR3 nucleotides are TGTGCCAGCAGCCCCGGGACAGGGGGCTGTGAGACCCAGTACTTC.

Points on this clonotype: An end of the junction differs from the germline gene, which may be a read error. J is TRBJ2-2 and V is TRBV7-6, with 8 bases aligning to TRBD1. This CDR3 comprises 16 residues. Germline V gene lookup returns CDR1 SGHVS and CDR2 FNYEAQ. In DNA form, the CDR3 reads TGTGCCAGCAGCCCGACAGGGGACTTAAACACCGGGGAGCGGTTTTTT. Translating it yields CASSPTGDLNTGERFF.